The 15 T cell receptor beta chains listed next were all sequenced from one sample in a study of OX40 agonist ivuxolimab in advanced cancers. Clones were read by immunoSEQ multiplex PCR, and TCRdb kept only the in-frame ones, dropping some. The table includes about 73,000 clones, about 87% detected once. This material consisted of CD4+ or CD8+ T cells sorted from blood, taken in a trial of the OX40 agonist ivuxolimab. The source of these receptors is an adult with an advanced solid tumor such as melanoma, head and neck, liver or kidney cancer.

The V gene is TRBV5-4, the J gene TRBJ2-6; D is undetermined. From germline, CDR1 is SGHNT and CDR2 YYREEE (reference sequence). Trimming left V 4 bases short and J 3 bases short, with 8 bases between. This CDR3 contains 14 residues. The CDR3 is CASSEWSGANVLTF. DNA for the CDR3: TGTGCCAGCAGCGAGTGGAGTGGGGCCAACGTCCTGACTTTC.

The V gene is TRBV5-5, the J gene TRBJ2-7; 8 nucleotides line up with TRBD1. Losses at the gene ends were 10 bases for V and 6 bases for J; bases not matched to a gene: 15. This CDR3 contains 14 residues. The germline V gene encodes CDR1 SGHKS and CDR2 YYEKEE (reference sequence). In DNA, the CDR3 is TGTGCCTGTAATCCGGGCAGGGGGCTTTTCGAGCAGTACTTC. Amino acids: CACNPGRGLFEQYF. The variable domain in full, completed from reference TRBV5-5 and TRBJ2-7, reads DAGVTQSPTHLIKTRGQQVTLRCSPISGHKSVSWYQQVLGQGPQFIFQYYEKEERGRGNFPDRFSARQFPNYSSELNVNALLLGDSALYLCACNPGRGLFEQYFGPGTRLTVT.

The chain links TRBV13 to TRBJ1-1; D uncertain. Germline V gene data show CDR1 as PRHDT and CDR2 as FYEKMQ (reference sequence). The CDR3 runs 13 residues. V lost 2 bases and J 1 base, leaving 5 bases between the germline ends. The CDR3 bases are TGTGCCAGCAGCTTAAAAAGGAACACTGAAGCTTTCTTT. Its protein product is CASSLKRNTEAFF.

The chain is built from TRBV10-3 and TRBJ2-7; 11 nucleotides agree with TRBD2. Germline V CDR1 and CDR2: ENHRY, SYGVKD. There are 18 residues in the CDR3. V lost 6 bases, J lost 0 bases, and 13 bases stayed unmatched. The CDR3 spells CAISLGLAGSGSSYEQYF. In DNA form, the CDR3 reads TGTGCCATCAGCTTAGGACTAGCGGGTTCGGGAAGCTCCTACGAGCAGTACTTC.

The rearrangement links TRBV28 to TRBJ2-7, with 8 bases lining up with TRBD2. CDR3 length: 15 amino acids. The V gene's germline CDR1 is MDHEN and CDR2 SYDVKM. The V segment lost 6 bases and the J segment 3 bases; nucleotides outside the gene matches: 10. The CDR3 nucleotides read TGTGCCAGCAGCACATCCAGCGGGGGCCTCTACGAGCAGTACTTC. Its translation: CASSTSSGGLYEQYF.

The rearrangement links TRBV4-2 to TRBJ2-5, with no clear D. Deletions cut 2 bases from V and 5 bases from J, with 15 bases between. The CDR3 is made up of 15 amino acids. In germline, CDR1 is LGHNA, CDR2 YNFKEQ. The CDR3 is CASSQSRGSVETQYF. Written as DNA, the CDR3 is TGTGCCAGCAGCCAATCCCGAGGCAGTGTTGAGACCCAGTACTTC.

The chain recombines TRBV10-1 with TRBJ2-3, with 8 bases aligning to TRBD2. With 5 bases clipped from V and 2 bases from J, the junction kept 3 bases outside the gene matches. This CDR3 contains 14 residues. CDR1 is WNHNN and CDR2 is SYGVQD in the germline V gene (reference sequence). The CDR3 nucleotides are TGCGCCAGCAGTCTTAGCGGGGACACAGATACGCAGTATTTT. Translated: CASSLSGDTDTQYF.

This clone came up once. This chain joins TRBV10-2 and TRBJ1-5, with 10 bases matching TRBD1. This CDR3 region has 16 residues. V gave up 2 bases and J gave up 1 base; unmatched junction bases: 2. Looked up from germline, CDR1 is WSHSY and CDR2 is SAAADI. This chain's CDR3 is CASSEPTGGSNQPQHF. Written as DNA, the CDR3 is TGCGCCAGCAGTGAGCCGACAGGGGGCAGCAATCAGCCCCAGCATTTT.

The chain couples TRBV11-3 to TRBJ1-6; a weak D match, TRBD1 (6 bases). V lost 5 bases and J 7 bases, leaving 15 bases between the germline ends. CDR1 SGHNT and CDR2 YENEEA come from the germline V gene. This CDR3 has 15 amino acids. CDR3 residues: CASSPGNRENSPLHF. CDR3 sequence (DNA): TGTGCCAGCAGCCCCGGAAACAGGGAAAATTCACCCCTCCACTTT.

V usage is TRBV5-1 and J usage is TRBJ2-2, with unresolved D. V lost 0 bases, J lost 0 bases, and 6 bases lay in between. The germline gives CDR1 SGHRS, CDR2 YFSETQ. This CDR3 region has 15 residues. CDR3 region: CASSLGQTNTGELFF. The CDR3 DNA reads TGCGCCAGCAGCTTGGGGCAGACGAACACCGGGGAGCTGTTTTTT.

The chain has TRBV2 and TRBJ1-6; D not certain. In germline, CDR1 is SNHLY, CDR2 FYNNEI. This CDR3 spans 13 amino acids. V was cut by 3 bases and J by 7 bases, with 7 bases left in between. The CDR3 DNA follows: TGTGCCAGCAGTGATTTTCGAAATTCACCCCTCCACTTT. It is translated as CASSDFRNSPLHF.

The CDR3 sequence: CASRLAGNNEQFF. The CDR3 DNA is TGTGCCAGCAGACTAGCGGGGAACAATGAGCAGTTCTTC. The chain links TRBV2 to TRBJ2-1; 10 bases fit TRBD2. This CDR3 is built from 13 residues. Trimming cost V 6 bases and J 5 bases; bases outside gene matches: 1. The germline V gene has CDR1 SNHLY and CDR2 FYNNEI. Using reference TRBV2 and TRBJ2-1 for the parts outside the CDR3, the full variable domain is EPEVTQTPSHQVTQMGQEVILRCVPISNHLYFYWYRQILGQKVEFLVSFYNNEISEKSEIFDDQFSVERPDGSNFTLKIRSTKLEDSAMYFCASRLAGNNEQFFGPGTRLTVL.

CDR3: CASKLAGGTLQETQYF. DNA for the CDR3: TGTGCCAGCAAACTAGCGGGAGGAACCCTTCAAGAGACCCAGTACTTC. The chain employs TRBV2 and TRBJ2-5, with 12 bases matching TRBD2. The CDR3 has 16 residues. V shed 7 bases, J shed 2 bases, and the junction held 8 bases outside the gene matches. Germline V CDR1 and CDR2: SNHLY, FYNNEI.

The chain links TRBV29-1 to TRBJ1-2; the D is unclear. The CDR3 covers 13 residues. Germline-derived CDR1 and CDR2 are SQVTM and ANQGSEA. Trimming took off 0 bases at V and 4 bases at J, with 9 bases between the two ends. The CDR3 DNA is TGCAGCGTTGAAGACGGAAGACTCTATGGCTACACCTTC. Residues: CSVEDGRLYGYTF. The full variable domain, its missing parts supplied by reference TRBV29-1 and TRBJ1-2, is SAVISQKPSRDICQRGTSLTIQCQVDSQVTMMFWYRQQPGQSLTLIATANQGSEATYESGFVIDKFPISRPNLTFSTLTVSNMSPEDSSIYLCSVEDGRLYGYTFGSGTRLTVV.

CDR3 DNA: TGTGCCAGCTCACCAATTCCTAGCGGGAGAGTCTACGAGCAGTACTTC. Protein product: CASSPIPSGRVYEQYF. This chain links TRBV18 with TRBJ2-7, with 10 nucleotides matching TRBD2. From germline, CDR1 is KGHSH and CDR2 LQKENI. The V and J ends lost 2 bases and 3 bases, in that order; junction bases with no gene match: 7. CDR3 length: 16 residues.